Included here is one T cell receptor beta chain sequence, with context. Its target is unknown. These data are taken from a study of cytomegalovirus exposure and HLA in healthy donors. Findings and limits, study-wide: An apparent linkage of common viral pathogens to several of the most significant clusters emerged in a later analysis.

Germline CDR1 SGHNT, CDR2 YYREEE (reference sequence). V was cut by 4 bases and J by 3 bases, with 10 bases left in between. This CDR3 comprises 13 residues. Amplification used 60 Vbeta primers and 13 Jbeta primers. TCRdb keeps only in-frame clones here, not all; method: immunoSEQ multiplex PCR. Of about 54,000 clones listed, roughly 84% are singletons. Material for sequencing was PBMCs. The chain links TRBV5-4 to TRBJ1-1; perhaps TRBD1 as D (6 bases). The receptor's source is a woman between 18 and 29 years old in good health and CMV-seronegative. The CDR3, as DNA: TGTGCCAGCAGCCCGGGACACTACACTGAAGCTTTCTTT. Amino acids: CASSPGHYTEAFF.